The 19 T cell receptor beta chains listed next were all sequenced from one sample in a study of CD8 T cells in Susac syndrome. It was with random hexamers that 0.5 to 1 ug RNA was reverse transcribed. MiXCR, applied by TCRdb to the immunoSEQ multiplex PCR reads, yields one record per CDR3 protein. In the table there are about 150,000 distinct CDR3 sequences, around 93% of which are singletons. The source material was CD8+ T cells from PBMCs. Receptor source: a human donor with Susac syndrome.

V gene TRBV7-2 combines with J gene TRBJ2-7; no clear D gene. This CDR3 region has 12 residues. Per the germline V gene, CDR1 is SGHTA and CDR2 is FQGNSA. Trimming stripped 5 bases from V and 2 bases from J, with 7 bases between. The CDR3, as DNA: TGTGCCAGCAGCCCCTCGGCCTACGAGCAGTACTTC. Encoded protein: CASSPSAYEQYF.

V usage is TRBV5-6 and J usage is TRBJ2-7; D ambiguous. This CDR3 contains 16 residues. In germline, CDR1 is SGHDT, CDR2 YYEEEE. V was clipped by 2 bases and J by 0 bases, with 15 bases between them. CDR3 region: CASSFSTGLSSYEQYF. The CDR3 nucleotides are TGTGCCAGCAGCTTTTCAACGGGCCTCAGCTCCTACGAGCAGTACTTC.

CDR3 protein: CASSLRLAAETQYF. The CDR3 DNA reads as TGTGCCAGCAGTTTACGCCTAGCGGCAGAGACCCAGTACTTC. The rearrangement joins TRBV28 to TRBJ2-5; TRBD2 aligns across 7 bases. The length of the CDR3 is 14 residues. The V gene end was trimmed by 2 bases and the J gene end by 4 bases; junction bases not matched to a gene: 4. Germline V lookup: CDR1 MDHEN, CDR2 SYDVKM.

The J gene is TRBJ1-1, the V gene TRBV6-5; 8 nucleotides line up with TRBD1. The trim removed 6 bases at V and 5 bases at J, leaving 17 bases unmatched. The CDR3 totals 17 residues. Germline V gives CDR1 MNHEY, CDR2 SVGAGI. DNA of the CDR3: TGTGCCAGCAGCTTCTCTGGACAGGGCAGGTCTGTGACTGAAGCTTTCTTT. Translation gives CASSFSGQGRSVTEAFF.

The chain employs TRBV4-2 and TRBJ2-5; TRBD1 matches at 7 bases. V trimming: 0 bases; J trimming: 7 bases; junction bases outside the gene matches: 8. Looked up from germline, CDR1 is LGHNA and CDR2 is YNFKEQ. This CDR3 is 15 amino acids long. The CDR3 coding sequence is TGTGCCAGCAGCCAAGAGACCGGACAGGCTATGACCCAGTACTTC. Protein product: CASSQETGQAMTQYF.

The chain is built from TRBV5-1 and TRBJ1-1, with TRBD1 matching over 7 bases. The CDR3 has 14 residues. Germline V CDR1 and CDR2: SGHRS, YFSETQ. V lost 7 bases to trimming and J lost 2 bases; unmatched junction nucleotides: 8. CDR3 loop: CASQPTGTNTEAFF. DNA of the CDR3: TGCGCCAGCCAGCCGACAGGGACCAACACTGAAGCTTTCTTT. The full variable domain, completed using reference TRBV5-1 and TRBJ1-1, is KAGVTQTPRYLIKTRGQQVTLSCSPISGHRSVSWYQQTPGQGLQFLFEYFSETQRNKGNFPGRFSGRQFSNSRSEMNVSTLELGDSALYLCASQPTGTNTEAFFGQGTRLTVV.

The rearrangement uses TRBV12-3 or TRBV12-4 and TRBJ2-3, with 7 bases that match TRBD1. CDR3 length: 14 residues. With V trimmed by 4 bases and J by 1 base, 2 bases remained unmatched. CDR3 region: CASSSTGRTDTQYF. The CDR3 DNA follows: TGTGCCAGCAGTTCGACAGGGCGCACAGATACGCAGTATTTT.

The rearrangement joins TRBV2 to TRBJ2-5; 10 bases are a match to TRBD2. J gave up 14 bases and V 6 bases, and 9 bases lay outside the gene matches. This CDR3 has 12 residues. Germline V gives CDR1 SNHLY, CDR2 FYNNEI. CDR3 sequence (DNA): TGTGCCAGCAGCCTCATAGCGGGAGGCCTCTACTTC. This translates into CASSLIAGGLYF.

The rearrangement links TRBV25-1 to TRBJ1-1; D gene ambiguous. The CDR3 extends over 13 amino acids. Germline V CDR1 and CDR2: MGHDK, SYGVNS. V was trimmed by 3 bases and J by 0 bases, leaving 5 bases between them. The CDR3 DNA is TGTGCCAGCAGTGATTTGTTGAACACTGAAGCTTTCTTT. Translation gives CASSDLLNTEAFF.

The CDR3 nucleotides read TGTGCCACCAGCGAATTCAGGGGGGGAAACATTCAGTACTTC. Residues: CATSEFRGGNIQYF. V is TRBV15 and J is TRBJ2-4; D tentatively fits TRBD1 or TRBD2 (7 bases each). Germline V CDR1 and CDR2: LNHNV, YYDKDF (reference sequence). This CDR3 is built from 14 residues. V lost 5 bases and J lost 6, with 14 bases in between.

V gene TRBV28 combines with J gene TRBJ1-5; unclear D gene. CDR3 length: 11 amino acids. The germline V and J ends were trimmed by 10 bases and 6 bases, with 10 bases remaining between them. Per the germline V gene, CDR1 is MDHEN and CDR2 is SYDVKM. The CDR3 loop reads CATSYRQPQHF. In DNA, the CDR3 is TGTGCCACATCATACCGTCAGCCCCAGCATTTT.

This chain connects TRBV6-4 to TRBJ2-5; D not certain. This CDR3 spans 14 amino acids. CDR1 and CDR2 from the germline V gene are MRHNA and SNTAGT. V was cut by 0 bases and J by 0 bases, with 5 bases left in between. CDR3 protein: CASSDSPNQETQYF. CDR3 bases: TGTGCCAGCAGTGACTCACCCAACCAAGAGACCCAGTACTTC.

The chain joins TRBV18 to TRBJ2-2; 7 bases fit TRBD1. J gave up 3 bases and V 0 bases, and 13 bases lay outside the gene matches. The CDR3 totals 19 residues. CDR1 KGHSH and CDR2 LQKENI come from the germline V gene. CDR3 sequence reads: CASSPPGQVKGLDTGELFF. CDR3 nucleotides: TGTGCCAGCTCACCACCCGGACAGGTGAAGGGGCTAGACACCGGGGAGCTGTTTTTT.

The gene calls are TRBV4-2 and TRBJ2-7; D may be TRBD1 or TRBD2 (6 bases each). This CDR3 region has 15 residues. CDR1 is LGHNA and CDR2 is YNFKEQ in the germline V gene. V lost 0 bases and J 6 bases, leaving 15 bases between the germline ends. CDR3 sequence: CASSQEEGQTSEQYF. In DNA form, the CDR3 reads TGTGCCAGCAGCCAAGAGGAGGGACAAACTAGCGAGCAGTACTTC.

This chain uses TRBV6-5 with TRBJ2-1, with unresolved D. Germline V CDR1 and CDR2: MNHEY, SVGAGI. V lost 1 base and J 7 bases, leaving 5 bases between the germline ends. This CDR3 comprises 12 residues. The CDR3 here is CASSYYGNEQFF. DNA for the CDR3: TGTGCCAGCAGTTACTATGGGAATGAGCAGTTCTTC.

The V gene is TRBV9, the J gene TRBJ1-4; TRBD1 might be the D (6 bases). The V gene lost 4 bases and the J gene lost 8 bases, with 18 bases spanning the gap. Germline V gene lookup returns CDR1 SGDLS and CDR2 YYNGEE. The CDR3 loop spans 15 amino acids. The CDR3 spells CASSLGGTPLEKLFF. Written as DNA, the CDR3 is TGTGCCAGCAGCCTAGGGGGGACACCTCTCGAAAAACTGTTTTTT.

The V and J genes are TRBV29-1 and TRBJ1-2; TRBD1 aligns across 11 bases. This CDR3 has 16 amino acids. Germline V gives CDR1 SQVTM, CDR2 ANQGSEA. The trim removed 5 bases at V and 6 bases at J, leaving 14 bases unmatched. CDR3 amino acids: CSVSPGQGDPADGYTF. CDR3 coding DNA: TGCAGCGTTTCGCCGGGACAGGGGGACCCAGCGGATGGCTACACCTTC.

The count of this clonotype is one. The CDR3 DNA follows: TGTGCCAGCAGCTCGGACAGGGAGGTTGGCACAGATACGCAGTATTTT. This translates into CASSSDREVGTDTQYF. The J gene is TRBJ2-3, the V gene TRBV5-6; the match to TRBD1 covers 8 bases. The CDR3 length is 16 residues. CDR1 and CDR2 (germline): SGHDT, YYEEEE. With V trimmed by 3 bases and J by 1 base, 7 bases remained unmatched.

The DNA of the CDR3 is TGCAGTGCTAGAGAACAGAATGAGCAGTTCTTC. It is translated as CSAREQNEQFF. The V gene is TRBV20-1, the J gene TRBJ2-1; D gene uncertain. Germline CDR1 reads DFQATT; CDR2 reads SNEGSKA (reference sequence). The length of the CDR3 is 11 residues. Trimming pared 0 bases from V and 7 bases from J, leaving 4 bases between.